The sequence of this T cell receptor (beta chain) was determined in a study of shared clonotypes between healthy human individuals (TCRdb year 2020). In the study overall: The cohort included three men and a couple of women between 18 and 49 years of age. Blood TCR repertoires of 5 or 6 healthy adults were deeply sequenced to estimate repertoire size and the extent of clonotype sharing between individuals. Different laboratories and diverse techniques were used to prepare libraries and sequence TCR repertoires, to increase sequencing depth and limit assay-specific biases. Between about 0.8 and 9 billion PBMCs per donor were obtained by leukapheresis.

There are 12 amino acids in the CDR3, from cysteine to phenylalanine inclusive. CDR3 DNA is the only sequence kept; it has 36 bases, read in frame from the first base. The germline V gene (reference sequence) sets CDR1 to GTSNPN and CDR2 to SVGIG. Deletion took 5 bases off V and 3 bases off J, with a span of 11 bases between the germline ends. Using the deep immunoSEQ assay, TCR CDR3 regions were amplified from genomic DNA by multiplex PCR. For each cell subset, the extracted genomic DNA was distributed evenly across all wells of several immunoSEQ 96-well plates, and each plate served as one replicate. For unsorted PBMC, roughly 270 ng genomic DNA, equal to 30,000 or so T cell genomes, was loaded into each replicate PCR. Unsorted PBMC genomic DNA was sequenced across ten immunoSEQ deep assay plates. Purified libraries were measured with a Qubit 3.0 fluorometer, size-checked on a Bioanalyzer 2100, and measured again with the KAPA Library Quantification kit. Every immunoSEQ 96-well plate was sequenced on a dedicated single-read 150-cycle Illumina NextSeq 550 flow cell. In the original analysis: Because only junctional sequences without quality scores were contained in the immunoSEQ output, filtering matching that applied to full-length reads could not be performed. To assign V/J genes and CDR3, sequences were annotated against IMGT germline references using PyIR, a Python wrapper for IgBLAST v1.9. Reads were filtered out if the reads had weak V/J assignments (E-value above 1e-6), no CDR3, stop codons, out-of-frame junctions, or ambiguous translated residues. V3J clonotypes were defined as sequences sharing an identical inferred V gene, J gene, and CDR3 amino acid sequence. Percentage overlap between repertoires was computed as shared unique clonotypes divided by the size of the smaller repertoire. RTK rarefaction, the Chao1 estimator, and Recon v2.1 estimates of unobserved clonotypes were used to assess repertoire richness. TCRdb stores this immuneACCESS table with in-frame sequences only. Part of the clones is absent; in the studies checked, under half of the shortfall reflects unresolved V genes, and no reason is known for the rest. V and J calls and clone size follow that table, whereas D and trimming were derived from the DNA. The sample table shows 490,000 or so clones, and around 78% are seen once. Together, the top ten hold around 13% of the sample.

Study-wide findings and limitations: Because the study included a small number of donors, the genetic and exposure-history diversity represented was limited. Based on pairwise subsampling, the degree of clonotype sharing among donors was expected to be affected by sequencing depth. Sampling was restricted to blood, and TCR repertoires in tissue are likely to differ from TCR repertoires in blood.

Worth noting for this clone: What this receptor recognizes is not known. Base qualities are not at hand, and no much larger clone is one base apart.

The donors were healthy, HIV-negative adults with no recently reported acute infections or vaccinations. Only Caucasian adults living in Nashville, Tennessee, USA were represented among the donors. For unsorted samples, some 100 million PBMCs were counted and genomic DNA was extracted with the QIAamp DNA Blood Mini kit. Blood was collected by leukapheresis, and PBMCs were isolated by Ficoll-Histopaque density gradient centrifugation and then cryopreserved in liquid nitrogen vapor phase. Sequencing was performed on PBMCs. This clonotype was obtained from a woman between 40 and 50 years old in good health. Some clones in this sample may be carry-over from other donors' samples. The rearrangement joined TRBV30 to TRBJ2-7, with no D gene named confidently. The nucleotides are TGTGCCTGGGGGAATTCCCTCTACGAGCAGTACTTC. The translation is CAWGNSLYEQYF.